This T cell receptor (beta chain) was observed in a study of blood T cell repertoires in COVID-19. Overall study context: Samples taken during acute and convalescent COVID-19 were collected in the United States, Italy and Spain. Sources were T cells, B-cell-depleted T cells, or PBMCs; the material itself was cDNA or gDNA.

Per the germline V gene, CDR1 is MDHEN and CDR2 is SYDVKM. This CDR3 contains 12 residues. V dropped 5 bases and J dropped 3 bases, with 7 bases sitting between them. Per the original data handling: Amplified reference gene primers provided the basis for estimating nucleated cell counts. Generated by immunoSEQ multiplex PCR, the TCRdb table keeps only in-frame clones and is missing some. V and J calls and clone size come straight from that table; D and trimming were deduced from the DNA. The table lists over 300,000 clones, 89% of them singletons. The chain has TRBV28 and TRBJ1-2; possibly TRBD1 for D (6 bases). Source material: peripheral blood. This TCR came from a middle-aged man with acute or convalescent COVID-19. The CDR3 DNA sequence: TGTGCCAGCAGTGGGGGCCACTATGGCTACACCTTC. Protein sequence: CASSGGHYGYTF.